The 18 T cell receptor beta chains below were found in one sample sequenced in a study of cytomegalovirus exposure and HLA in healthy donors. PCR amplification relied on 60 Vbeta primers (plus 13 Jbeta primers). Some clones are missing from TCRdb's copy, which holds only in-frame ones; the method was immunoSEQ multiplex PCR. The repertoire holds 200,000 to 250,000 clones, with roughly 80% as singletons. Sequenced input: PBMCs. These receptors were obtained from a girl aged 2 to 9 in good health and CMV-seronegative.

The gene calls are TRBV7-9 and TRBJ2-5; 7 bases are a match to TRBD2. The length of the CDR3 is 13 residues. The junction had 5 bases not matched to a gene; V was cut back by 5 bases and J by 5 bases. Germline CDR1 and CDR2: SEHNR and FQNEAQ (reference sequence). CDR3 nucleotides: TGTGCCAGCAGCGGCCTGGGGGGGGAGACCCAGTACTTC. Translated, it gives CASSGLGGETQYF.

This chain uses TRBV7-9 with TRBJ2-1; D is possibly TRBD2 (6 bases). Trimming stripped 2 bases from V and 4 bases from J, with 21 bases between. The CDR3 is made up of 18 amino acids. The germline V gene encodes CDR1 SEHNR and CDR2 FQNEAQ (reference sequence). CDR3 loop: CASSLFGVRGMTYNEQFF. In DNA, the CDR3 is TGTGCCAGCAGCTTATTTGGGGTTCGCGGGATGACATACAATGAGCAGTTCTTC. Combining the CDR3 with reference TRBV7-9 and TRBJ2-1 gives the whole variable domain DTGVSQNPRHKITKRGQNVTFRCDPISEHNRLYWYRQTLGQGPEFLTYFQNEAQLEKSRLLSDRFSAERPKGSFSTLEIQRTEQGDSAMYLCASSLFGVRGMTYNEQFFGPGTRLTVL.

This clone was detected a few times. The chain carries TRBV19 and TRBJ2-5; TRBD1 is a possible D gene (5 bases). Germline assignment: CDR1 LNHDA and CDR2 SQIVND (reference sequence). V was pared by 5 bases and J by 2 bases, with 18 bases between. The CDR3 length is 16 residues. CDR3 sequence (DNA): TGTGCCAGTAGTTACGTCCCTCGGAAGGGGCAAGAGACCCAGTACTTC. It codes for CASSYVPRKGQETQYF.

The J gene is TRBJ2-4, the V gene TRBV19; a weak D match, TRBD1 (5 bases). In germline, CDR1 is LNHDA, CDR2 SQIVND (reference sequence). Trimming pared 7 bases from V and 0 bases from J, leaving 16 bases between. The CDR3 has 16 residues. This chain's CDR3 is CASTSGHLLAKNIQYF. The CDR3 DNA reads TGTGCCAGTACCTCCGGACACCTTCTAGCCAAAAACATTCAGTACTTC.

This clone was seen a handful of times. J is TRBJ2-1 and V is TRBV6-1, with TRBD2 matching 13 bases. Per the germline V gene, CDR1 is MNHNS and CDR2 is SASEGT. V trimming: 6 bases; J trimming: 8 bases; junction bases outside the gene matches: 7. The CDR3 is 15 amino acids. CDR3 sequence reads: CASSPGLAGWDEQFF. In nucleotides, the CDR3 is TGTGCCAGCAGCCCGGGACTAGCGGGATGGGATGAGCAGTTCTTC.

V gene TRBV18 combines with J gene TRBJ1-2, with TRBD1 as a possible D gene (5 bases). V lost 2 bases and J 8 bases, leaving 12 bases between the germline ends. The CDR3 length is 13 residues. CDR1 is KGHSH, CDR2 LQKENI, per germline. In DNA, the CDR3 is TGTGCCAGCTCACCAGGCAGGGAGGACGGCTACACCTTC. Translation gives CASSPGREDGYTF.

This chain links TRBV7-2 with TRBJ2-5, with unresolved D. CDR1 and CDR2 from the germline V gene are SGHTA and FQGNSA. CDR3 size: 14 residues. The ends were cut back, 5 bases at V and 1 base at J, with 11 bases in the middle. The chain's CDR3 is CASSAGLGQETQYF. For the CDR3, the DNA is TGTGCCAGCAGCGCCGGTCTAGGCCAAGAGACCCAGTACTTC.

The CDR3 reads CASSGGGGTQETQYF. The CDR3 DNA reads TGTGCCAGCAGTGGGGGCGGGGGGACACAAGAGACCCAGTACTTC. This chain uses TRBV6-5 with TRBJ2-5, with 8 nucleotides matching TRBD2. Germline CDR1 and CDR2: MNHEY and SVGAGI. The V segment lost 5 bases and the J segment 2 bases; nucleotides outside the gene matches: 7. This CDR3 region has 15 residues.

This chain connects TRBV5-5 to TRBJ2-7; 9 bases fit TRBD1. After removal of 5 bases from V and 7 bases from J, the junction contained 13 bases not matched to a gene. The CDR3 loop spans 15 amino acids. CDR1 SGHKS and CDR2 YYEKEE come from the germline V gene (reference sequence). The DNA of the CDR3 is TGTGCCAGCAGTCCTACCGGGACAGGGATACCTGAGCAGTACTTC. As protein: CASSPTGTGIPEQYF. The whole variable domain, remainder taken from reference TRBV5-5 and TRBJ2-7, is DAGVTQSPTHLIKTRGQQVTLRCSPISGHKSVSWYQQVLGQGPQFIFQYYEKEERGRGNFPDRFSARQFPNYSSELNVNALLLGDSALYLCASSPTGTGIPEQYFGPGTRLTVT.

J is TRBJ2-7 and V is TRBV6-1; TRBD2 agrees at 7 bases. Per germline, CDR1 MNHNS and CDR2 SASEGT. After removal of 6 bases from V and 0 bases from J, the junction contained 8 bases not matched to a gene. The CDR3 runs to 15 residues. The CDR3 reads CASSPGRGPSYEQYF. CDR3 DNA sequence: TGTGCCAGCAGCCCTGGGAGGGGTCCCTCCTACGAGCAGTACTTC.

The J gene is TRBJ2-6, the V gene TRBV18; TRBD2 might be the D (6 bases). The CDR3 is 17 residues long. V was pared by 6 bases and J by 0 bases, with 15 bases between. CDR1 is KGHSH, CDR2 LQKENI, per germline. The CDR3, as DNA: TGTGCCAGCTCCCCAATAGCGGCCCTCTCTGGGGCCAACGTCCTGACTTTC. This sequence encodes CASSPIAALSGANVLTF. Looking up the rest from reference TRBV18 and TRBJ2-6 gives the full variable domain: NAGVMQNPRHLVRRRGQEARLRCSPMKGHSHVYWYRQLPEEGLKFMVYLQKENIIDESGMPKERFSAEFPKEGPSILRIQQVVRGDSAAYFCASSPIAALSGANVLTFGAGSRLTVL.

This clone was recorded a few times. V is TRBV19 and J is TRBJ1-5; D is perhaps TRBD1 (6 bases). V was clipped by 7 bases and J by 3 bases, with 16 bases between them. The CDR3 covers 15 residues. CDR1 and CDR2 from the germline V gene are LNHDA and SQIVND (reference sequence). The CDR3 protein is CASIRRTDSNQPQHF. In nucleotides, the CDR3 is TGTGCCAGTATTCGTCGGACAGACTCCAATCAGCCCCAGCATTTT.

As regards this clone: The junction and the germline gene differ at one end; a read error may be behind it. The CDR3 nucleotides are TGTGCCAGCAGCCTAGACAGGTTAGCTAACTATGGCTACACCTTC. Its translation is CASSLDRLANYGYTF. V and J are TRBV11-2 and TRBJ1-2; weak D call: TRBD1 (6 bases). Germline values: CDR1 SGHAT, CDR2 FQNNGV. CDR3 length: 15 residues.

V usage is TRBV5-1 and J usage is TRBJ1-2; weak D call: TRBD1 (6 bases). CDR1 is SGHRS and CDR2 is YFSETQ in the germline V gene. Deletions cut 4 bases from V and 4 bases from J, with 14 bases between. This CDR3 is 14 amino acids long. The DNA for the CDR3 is TGCGCCAGCAGCAGCTTGGACAGCTCCTATGGCTACACCTTC. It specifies CASSSLDSSYGYTF.

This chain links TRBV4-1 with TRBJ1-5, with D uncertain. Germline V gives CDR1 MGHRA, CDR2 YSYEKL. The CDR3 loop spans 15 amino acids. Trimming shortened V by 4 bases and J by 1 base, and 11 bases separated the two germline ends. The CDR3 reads CASSPLETSNQPQHF. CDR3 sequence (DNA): TGCGCCAGCAGCCCACTAGAGACAAGCAATCAGCCCCAGCATTTT.

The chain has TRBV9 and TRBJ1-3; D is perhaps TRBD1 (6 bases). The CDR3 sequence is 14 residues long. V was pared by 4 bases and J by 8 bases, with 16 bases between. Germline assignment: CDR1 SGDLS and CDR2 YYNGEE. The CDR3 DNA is TGTGCCAGCAGCCTTTACGTGGGGGCGGACACCATATATTTT. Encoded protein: CASSLYVGADTIYF.

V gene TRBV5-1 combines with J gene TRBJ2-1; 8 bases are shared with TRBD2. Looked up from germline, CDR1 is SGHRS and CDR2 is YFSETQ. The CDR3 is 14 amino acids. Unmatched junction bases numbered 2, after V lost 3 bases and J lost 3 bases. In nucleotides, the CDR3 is TGCGCCAGCAGCTCCGGGACTAGCTACAATGAGCAGTTCTTC. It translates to CASSSGTSYNEQFF.

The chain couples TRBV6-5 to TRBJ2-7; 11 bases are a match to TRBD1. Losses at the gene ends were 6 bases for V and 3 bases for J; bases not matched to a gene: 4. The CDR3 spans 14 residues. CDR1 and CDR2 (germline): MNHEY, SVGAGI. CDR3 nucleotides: TGTGCCAGCAGCCGGGACAGGGGGGACTACGAGCAGTACTTC. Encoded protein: CASSRDRGDYEQYF.